Listed here are 8 T cell receptor beta chains from one sample, sequenced in a study of shared clonotypes between healthy human individuals. This table comes from immunoSEQ multiplex PCR, and its TCRdb copy is limited to in-frame clones, with some not included. Of fewer than 3 million clones detected, approximately 90% appear once; the ten largest clones hold 0.3% to 0.4%. The sequencing sample was made of naive CD4+ T cells from PBMCs. Subset in this sample: CD45RA+ positively selected. All receptors derive from a man between 18 and 29 years old in good health. Some clones in this sample may be carry-over from other donors' samples.

CDR3 sequence: CASSFAGIGEKLFF. In DNA form, the CDR3 reads TGCGCCAGCAGCTTTGCGGGAATTGGTGAAAAACTGTTTTTT. The V call is TRBV5-1, the J call TRBJ1-4; no clear D. V was shortened by 2 bases and J by 7 bases, with 12 bases between the two germline ends. The CDR3 contains 14 residues. Germline V gene lookup returns CDR1 SGHRS and CDR2 YFSETQ.

This clone came up once. The rearrangement links TRBV14 to TRBJ2-1; TRBD2 agrees at 15 bases. The CDR3 is made up of 16 amino acids. Germline V gene data show CDR1 as SGHDN and CDR2 as FVKESK. V was pared by 0 bases and J by 11 bases, with 5 bases of the junction left unmatched. CDR3 DNA: TGTGCCAGCAGCCAAGAGTGGGGACTAGCGGGGGGCAAGCAGTTCTTC. As protein: CASSQEWGLAGGKQFF.

The chain combines TRBV6-1 with TRBJ1-4; 8 bases map to TRBD1. Germline-derived CDR1 and CDR2 are MNHNS and SASEGT. CDR3 length equals 14 residues. Trimming at V came to 4 bases and at J to 8 bases, leaving 6 bases not matched to a gene. The CDR3 bases are TGTGCCAGCAGTGCGACAGGGGTGTGGGAAAAACTGTTTTTT. This encodes CASSATGVWEKLFF.

The V and J genes are TRBV14 and TRBJ1-1, with D hard to call. This CDR3 spans 17 amino acids. The V end lost 1 base, the J end lost 7 bases, and 22 bases lay between the germline ends. Per the germline V gene, CDR1 is SGHDN and CDR2 is FVKESK. CDR3 nucleotide sequence: TGTGCCAGCAGCCAAGGTGCGGGGTACCTCTCGATGAGTGAAGCTTTCTTT. Residues: CASSQGAGYLSMSEAFF.

This clone is a singleton in its sample. The chain has TRBV28 and TRBJ1-4, with D possibly TRBD1 on 5 matching bases. Per the germline V gene, CDR1 is MDHEN and CDR2 is SYDVKM. The CDR3 consists of 16 residues. Deletions cut 3 bases from V and 10 bases from J, with 21 bases between. CDR3 residues: CASSFAVSGTSGKLFF. CDR3 coding DNA: TGTGCCAGCAGTTTCGCTGTTTCGGGGACCTCGGGAAAACTGTTTTTT. The full variable domain, with the rest looked up from reference TRBV28 and TRBJ1-4, is DVKVTQSSRYLVKRTGEKVFLECVQDMDHENMFWYRQDPGLGLRLIYFSYDVKMKEKGDIPEGYSVSREKKERFSLILESASTNQTSMYLCASSFAVSGTSGKLFFGSGTQLSVL.

The chain couples TRBV5-1 to TRBJ1-1, with D perhaps TRBD1 (6 bases). Germline V CDR1 and CDR2: SGHRS, YFSETQ. CDR3 size: 16 residues. The V end was cut by 4 bases, the J end by 1 base, with 17 bases between. CDR3 coding DNA: TGCGCCAGCAGCCCGGCCCCGGGACAACCGAACACTGAAGCTTTCTTT. It encodes CASSPAPGQPNTEAFF.

This chain uses TRBV27 with TRBJ2-7; tentatively, D is TRBD1 (6 bases). Germline V gene lookup returns CDR1 MNHEY and CDR2 SMNVEV (reference sequence). The V end lost 0 bases, the J end lost 2 bases, and 17 bases lay between the germline ends. The CDR3 has 17 amino acids. Here the CDR3 DNA reads TGTGCCAGCAGTTTATCGCCCGGACAGCCCGGAACCTACGAGCAGTACTTC. The encoded protein is CASSLSPGQPGTYEQYF.

The genes are TRBV5-1 and TRBJ2-5, with TRBD1 matching 7 bases. The V and J ends lost 4 bases and 5 bases, in that order; junction bases with no gene match: 5. Germline V gives CDR1 SGHRS, CDR2 YFSETQ. The CDR3 has 13 residues. The CDR3 protein is CASSGTVKETQYF. DNA for the CDR3: TGCGCCAGCAGCGGGACAGTCAAGGAGACCCAGTACTTC.